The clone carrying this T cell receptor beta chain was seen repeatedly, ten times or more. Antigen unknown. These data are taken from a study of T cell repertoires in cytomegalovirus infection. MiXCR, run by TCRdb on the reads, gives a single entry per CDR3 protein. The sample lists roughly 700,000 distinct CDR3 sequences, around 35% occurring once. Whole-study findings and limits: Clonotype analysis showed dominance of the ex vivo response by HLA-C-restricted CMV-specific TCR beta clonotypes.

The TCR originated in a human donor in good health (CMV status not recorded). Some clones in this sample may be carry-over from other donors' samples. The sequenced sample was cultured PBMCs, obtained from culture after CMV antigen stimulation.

The CDR3, as DNA: TGTGCCAGCAGCTTAGTTGGGACAACTAATGAAAAACTGTTTTTT. The encoded protein is CASSLVGTTNEKLFF. J is TRBJ1-4 and V is TRBV7-2; no clear D gene. Trimming removed 1 base from V and 0 bases from J, with 6 bases in between. The CDR3 spans 15 residues. Germline V gives CDR1 SGHTA, CDR2 FQGNSA.